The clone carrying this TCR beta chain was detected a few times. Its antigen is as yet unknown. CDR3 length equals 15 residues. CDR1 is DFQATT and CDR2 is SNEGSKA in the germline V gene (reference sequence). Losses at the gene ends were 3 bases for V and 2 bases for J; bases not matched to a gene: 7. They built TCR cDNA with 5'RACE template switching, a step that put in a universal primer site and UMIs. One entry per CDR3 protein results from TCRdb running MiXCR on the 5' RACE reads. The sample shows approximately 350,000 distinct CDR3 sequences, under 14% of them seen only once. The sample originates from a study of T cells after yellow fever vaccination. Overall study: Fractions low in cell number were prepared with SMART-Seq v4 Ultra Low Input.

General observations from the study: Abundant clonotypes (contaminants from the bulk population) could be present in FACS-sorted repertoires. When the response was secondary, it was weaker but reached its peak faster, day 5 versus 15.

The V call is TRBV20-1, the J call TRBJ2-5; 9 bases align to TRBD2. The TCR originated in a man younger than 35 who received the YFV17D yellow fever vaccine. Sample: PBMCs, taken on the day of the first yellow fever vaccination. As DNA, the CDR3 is TGCAGTGCTAGTCGGGCGGGGGGGGCGCAAGAGACCCAGTACTTC. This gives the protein CSASRAGGAQETQYF.